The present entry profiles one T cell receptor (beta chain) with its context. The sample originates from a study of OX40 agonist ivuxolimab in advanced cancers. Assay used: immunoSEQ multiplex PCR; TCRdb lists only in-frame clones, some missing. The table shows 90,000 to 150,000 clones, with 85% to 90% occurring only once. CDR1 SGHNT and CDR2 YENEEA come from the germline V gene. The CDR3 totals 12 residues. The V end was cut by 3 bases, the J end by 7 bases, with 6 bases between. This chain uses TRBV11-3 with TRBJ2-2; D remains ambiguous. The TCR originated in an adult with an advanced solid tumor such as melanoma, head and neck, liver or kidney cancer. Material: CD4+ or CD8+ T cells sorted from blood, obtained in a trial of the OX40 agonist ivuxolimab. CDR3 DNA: TGTGCCAGCAGCTTTAAAATCGGGGAGCTGTTTTTT. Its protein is CASSFKIGELFF.